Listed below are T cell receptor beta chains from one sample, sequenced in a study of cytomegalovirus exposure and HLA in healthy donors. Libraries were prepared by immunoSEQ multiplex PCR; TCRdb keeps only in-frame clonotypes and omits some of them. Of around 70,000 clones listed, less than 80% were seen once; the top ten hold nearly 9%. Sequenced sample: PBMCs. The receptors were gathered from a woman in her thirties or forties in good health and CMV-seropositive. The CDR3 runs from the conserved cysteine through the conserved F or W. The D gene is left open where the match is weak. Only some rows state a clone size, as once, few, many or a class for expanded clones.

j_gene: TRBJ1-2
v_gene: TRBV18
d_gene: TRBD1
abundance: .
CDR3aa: CASSPQSGGGGGYTF
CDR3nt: TGTGCCAGCTCACCCCAGTCAGGGGGCGGGGGTGGCTACACCTTC

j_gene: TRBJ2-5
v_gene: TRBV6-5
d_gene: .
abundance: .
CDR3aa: CATPDTFQETQYF
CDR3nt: TGTGCCACCCCGGACACCTTCCAAGAGACCCAGTACTTC

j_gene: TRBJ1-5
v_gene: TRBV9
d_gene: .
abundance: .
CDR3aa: CASSEGPNQPQHF
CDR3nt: TGTGCCAGCAGCGAGGGGCCGAATCAGCCCCAGCATTTT

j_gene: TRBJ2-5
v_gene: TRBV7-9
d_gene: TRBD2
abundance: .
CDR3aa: CASSFRAGLAGETQYF
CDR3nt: TGTGCCAGCAGCTTCAGAGCGGGACTAGCGGGGGAGACCCAGTACTTC

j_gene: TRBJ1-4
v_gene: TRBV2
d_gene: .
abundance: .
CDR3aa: CASSLNRWSEKLFF
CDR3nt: TGTGCCAGCAGTCTCAACAGATGGTCGGAAAAACTGTTTTTT

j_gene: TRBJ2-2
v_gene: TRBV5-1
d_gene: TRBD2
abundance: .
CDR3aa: CASSLASGVTGELFF
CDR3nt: TGCGCCAGCAGCTTGGCTAGCGGGGTCACCGGGGAGCTGTTTTTT

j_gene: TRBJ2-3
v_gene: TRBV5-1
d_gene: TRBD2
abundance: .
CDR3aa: CASSPGLAADTQYF
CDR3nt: TGCGCCAGCAGCCCAGGACTAGCGGCAGATACGCAGTATTTT

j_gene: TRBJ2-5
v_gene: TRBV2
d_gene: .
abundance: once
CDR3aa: CASSDGVGETQYF
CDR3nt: TGTGCCAGCAGTGACGGGGTAGGGGAGACCCAGTACTTC

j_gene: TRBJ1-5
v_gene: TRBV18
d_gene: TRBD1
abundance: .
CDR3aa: CASSPRQGEGNQPQHF
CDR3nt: TGTGCCAGCTCACCGCGGCAGGGGGAAGGCAATCAGCCCCAGCATTTT

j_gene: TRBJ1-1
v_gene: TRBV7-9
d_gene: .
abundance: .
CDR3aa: CASSVRDKLMNTEAFF
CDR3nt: TGTGCCAGCAGCGTGAGGGACAAACTAATGAACACTGAAGCTTTCTTT

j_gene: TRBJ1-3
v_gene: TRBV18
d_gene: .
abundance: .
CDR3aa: CASSPLQEGAGNTIYF
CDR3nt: TGTGCCAGCTCACCATTACAGGAAGGGGCTGGAAACACCATATATTTT

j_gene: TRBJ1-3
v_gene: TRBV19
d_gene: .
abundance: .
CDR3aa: CASLSTLSPGNTIYF
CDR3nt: TGTGCCAGCCTCTCTACTCTGTCCCCGGGAAACACCATATATTTT

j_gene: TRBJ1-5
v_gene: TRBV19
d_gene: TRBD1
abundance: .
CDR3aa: CASSMVGTGGTSNQPQHF
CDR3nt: TGTGCCAGTAGTATGGTAGGGACAGGGGGAACTAGCAATCAGCCCCAGCATTTT

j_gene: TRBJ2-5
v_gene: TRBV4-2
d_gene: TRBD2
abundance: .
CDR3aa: CASSYGTSGQETQYF
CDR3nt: TGTGCCAGCAGCTACGGGACTAGCGGGCAAGAGACCCAGTACTTC

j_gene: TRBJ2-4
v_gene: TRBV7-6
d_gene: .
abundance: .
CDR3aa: CASSLVSDTPGAKNIQYF
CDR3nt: TGTGCCAGCAGCTTAGTATCGGACACGCCTGGGGCCAAAAACATTCAGTACTTC

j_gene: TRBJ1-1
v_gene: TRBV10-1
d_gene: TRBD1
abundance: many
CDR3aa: CASKRGRAEAFF
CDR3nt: TGCGCCAGCAAGAGGGGGCGCGCTGAAGCTTTCTTT

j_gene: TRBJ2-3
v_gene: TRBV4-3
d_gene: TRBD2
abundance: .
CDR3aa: CASSQDPLAGFTDTQYF
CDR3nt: TGCGCCAGCAGCCAAGATCCACTAGCGGGATTCACAGATACGCAGTATTTT

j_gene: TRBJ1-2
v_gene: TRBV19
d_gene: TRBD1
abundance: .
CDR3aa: CASSKTGANYGYTF
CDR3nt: TGTGCCAGTAGTAAAACAGGGGCAAACTATGGCTACACCTTC

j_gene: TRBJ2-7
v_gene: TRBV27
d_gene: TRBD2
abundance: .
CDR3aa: CASSPTSGSYEQYF
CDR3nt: TGTGCCAGCAGCCCGACTAGCGGCTCCTACGAGCAGTACTTC

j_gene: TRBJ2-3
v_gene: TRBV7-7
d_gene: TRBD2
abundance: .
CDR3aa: CASSLTFSGSGADTQYF
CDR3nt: TGTGCCAGCAGCTTAACGTTCAGCGGTAGCGGGGCAGATACGCAGTATTTT

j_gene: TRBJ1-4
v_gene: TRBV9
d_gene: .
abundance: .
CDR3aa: CASSPRQSATNEKLFF
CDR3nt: TGTGCCAGCAGCCCCCGACAGAGTGCAACTAATGAAAAACTGTTTTTT

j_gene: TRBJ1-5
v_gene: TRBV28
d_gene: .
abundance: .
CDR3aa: CASSLSFGPGQPQHF
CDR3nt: TGTGCCAGCAGTTTATCTTTTGGGCCAGGTCAGCCCCAGCATTTT

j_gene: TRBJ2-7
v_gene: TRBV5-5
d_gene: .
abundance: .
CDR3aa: CASSLVLYEQYF
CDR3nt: TGTGCCAGCAGCTTGGTCCTTTACGAGCAGTACTTC

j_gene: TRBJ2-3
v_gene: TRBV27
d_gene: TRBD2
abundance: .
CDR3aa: CASSPGLAGNSDTQYF
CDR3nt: TGTGCCAGCAGTCCAGGACTAGCGGGGAACTCCGATACGCAGTATTTT

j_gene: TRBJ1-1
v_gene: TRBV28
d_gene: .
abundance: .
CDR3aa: CASSSSGLNMNTEAFF
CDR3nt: TGTGCCAGCAGTTCCTCGGGACTTAACATGAACACTGAAGCTTTCTTT

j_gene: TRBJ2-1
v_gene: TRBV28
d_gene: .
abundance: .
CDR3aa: CASSLLGGHEQFF
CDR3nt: TGTGCCAGCAGTTTACTGGGGGGGCACGAGCAGTTCTTC

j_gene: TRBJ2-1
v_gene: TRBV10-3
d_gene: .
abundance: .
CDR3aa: CAISWTTGSSYNEQFF
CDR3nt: TGTGCCATCAGTTGGACGACGGGAAGCTCCTACAATGAGCAGTTCTTC

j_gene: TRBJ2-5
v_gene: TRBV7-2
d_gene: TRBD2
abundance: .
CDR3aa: CASSLSSGGQETQYF
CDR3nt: TGTGCCAGCAGCTTATCTAGCGGCGGACAAGAGACCCAGTACTTC

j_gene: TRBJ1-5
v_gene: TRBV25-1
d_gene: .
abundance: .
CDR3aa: CASSEGGGQPQHF
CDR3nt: TGTGCCAGCAGTGAGGGGGGGGGTCAGCCCCAGCATTTT

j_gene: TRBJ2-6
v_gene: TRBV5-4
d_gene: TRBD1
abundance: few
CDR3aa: CASKSPTGTGANVLTF
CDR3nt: TGTGCCAGTAAAAGTCCGACAGGGACTGGGGCCAACGTCCTGACTTTC

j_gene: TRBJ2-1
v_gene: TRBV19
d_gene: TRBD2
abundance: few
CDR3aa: CASSDPGTSGGPYNEQFF
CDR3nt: TGTGCCAGTAGTGATCCCGGGACTAGCGGGGGACCGTACAATGAGCAGTTCTTC

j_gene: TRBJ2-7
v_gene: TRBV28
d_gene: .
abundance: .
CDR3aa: CASSLPVPSEQYF
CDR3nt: TGTGCCAGCAGTTTACCAGTTCCCTCCGAGCAGTACTTC

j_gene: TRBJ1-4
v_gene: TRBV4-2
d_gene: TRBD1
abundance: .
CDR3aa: CASSQAGGTQEKLFF
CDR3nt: TGTGCCAGCAGCCAAGCAGGGGGAACGCAGGAAAAACTGTTTTTT

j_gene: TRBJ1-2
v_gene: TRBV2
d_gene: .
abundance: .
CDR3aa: CASGGLPDGYTF
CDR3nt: TGTGCCAGCGGGGGACTGCCCGACGGCTACACCTTC

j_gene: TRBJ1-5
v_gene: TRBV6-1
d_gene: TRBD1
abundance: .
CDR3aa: CASSEGRGTQPQHF
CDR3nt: TGTGCCAGCAGTGAAGGCAGGGGGACTCAGCCCCAGCATTTT

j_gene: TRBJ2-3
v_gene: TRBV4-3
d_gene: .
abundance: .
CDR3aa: CASSPQSIPDTQYF
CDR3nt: TGCGCCAGCAGCCCCCAGTCGATTCCGGATACGCAGTATTTT

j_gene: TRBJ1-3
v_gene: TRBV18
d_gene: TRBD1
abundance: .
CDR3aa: CASSPTGSGNTIYF
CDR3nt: TGTGCCAGCTCACCGACAGGGTCTGGAAACACCATATATTTT

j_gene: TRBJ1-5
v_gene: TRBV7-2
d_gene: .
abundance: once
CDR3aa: CASSERFVNQPQHF
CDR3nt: TGTGCCAGCAGCGAGAGATTTGTCAATCAGCCCCAGCATTTT

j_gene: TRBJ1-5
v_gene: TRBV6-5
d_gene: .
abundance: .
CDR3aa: CASRLDRNQPQHF
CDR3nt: TGTGCCAGCAGACTCGACAGGAATCAGCCCCAGCATTTT

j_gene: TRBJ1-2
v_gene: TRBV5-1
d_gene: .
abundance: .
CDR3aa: CASSLDWDYGYTF
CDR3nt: TGCGCCAGCAGCTTAGACTGGGACTATGGCTACACCTTC

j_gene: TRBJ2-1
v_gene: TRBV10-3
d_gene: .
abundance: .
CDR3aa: CAIRLGGLYNNEQFF
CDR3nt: TGTGCCATCAGGCTCGGGGGGCTCTACAACAATGAGCAGTTCTTC